Given below is one TCR beta chain in context. This sample is part of a study of tumor and adjacent non-tumor tissue in lung cancer. The CDR3 has 15 residues. Germline V lookup: CDR1 SGHAT, CDR2 FQNNGV. A modified ARM-PCR protocol with three rounds of nested PCR amplified TCRbeta. TCRdb ran MiXCR on the multiplex PCR reads and lists one entry per CDR3 protein. In the table there are some 84,000 distinct CDR3 sequences, around 65% of which are singletons. RNA was extracted from bulk tissue without any cell sorting. Sequences were obtained from lung tumor tissue. The TCR sequence derives from a man between 65 and 79 years old with non-small cell lung cancer. The chain carries TRBV11-2 and TRBJ2-4, with TRBD1 identical over 9 bases. Here the CDR3 reads CNSSPPDRGRNIQYF. CDR3 in DNA: TGTAACAGCAGCCCCCCTGACAGGGGGAGAAACATTCAGTACTTC.